This paragraph reports one TCR beta chain. This clone is a singleton in its sample. Its antigen is not yet known. The record has no base qualities; no much larger clone is one base away. CDR1 and CDR2 are read off the germline V gene as MNHEY and SVGAGI. From the cysteine through the phenylalanine, the CDR3 covers 16 amino acids. Only the CDR3 part of the read is kept: 48 bases, read in frame from the first base. V is cut back by 4 bases and J by 7 bases, with 14 bases in the junction unmatched. Genomic DNA was extracted from sorted cells with the Quick-DNA Microprep Kit. Amplification of TCRbeta DNA was done with the immunoSEQ hsTCRbeta kit, following the protocol from the manufacturer. TCRbeta libraries were sequenced on an Illumina MiSeq instrument. Under the source paper's analysis protocol: Removing out-of-frame sequences left 2,204,828 distinct TCRbeta sequences, an average of about 70,000 per individual. Each individual was scored by the count of 164 previously reported CMV-associated TCRbeta sequences and the total productive distinct TCRbeta count. A beta-binomial model was reimplemented in Python, and random forests from scikit-learn, run with default parameters, were trained on data from the US cohort. Classifier performance on the Belgian cohort was summarized as median AUC with percentile confidence intervals calculated over 10,000 bootstrap iterations. TCRdb re-hosts the immuneACCESS table, in-frame sequences only. Its copies lack some clones; in the studies checked, an unresolved V gene accounts for under half of them, and the cause for the rest is not known. D and trimming come from the DNA, and the V and J calls and clone size come from that table. The sample yields roughly 64,000 clones; around 77% were counted once. The top ten constitute 0.7% to 0.9% of the sample.

This entry comes from a study of memory CD4+ T cells and cytomegalovirus serostatus (dated by TCRdb to about 2019). For the study in its entirety: The cohort included approximately 35 healthy adults from Belgium, of whom 9 were CMV seropositive and approximately 25 were CMV seronegative. To replicate a published TCR-based CMV serostatus classifier, the study sequenced CD4+ memory TCRbeta repertoires from a Belgian cohort whose cytomegalovirus serostatus was known.

A FACSAria II was used to sort memory CD4+ T cells, defined as single viable CD3+CD4+CD8-CD45RO+ cells. CMV serostatus was determined with a Roche Elecsys assay detecting serum IgG against CMV pp150, pp28, p38 and p52. Once the samples were thawed, total CD4+ T cells were enriched through positive selection using CD4 magnetic microbeads. The samples came from a different study that was designed specifically to examine the CD4+ T cell memory repertoire. Following standard operating procedures, peripheral blood mononuclear cells were isolated and cryopreserved, while serum was kept at -80 degrees C. Staining used CD3-PerCP (BW264/56), CD4-APC (RPA-T4), CD45RO-PE (UCHT1) and CD8-Pacific Orange (3B5) antibodies, with Sytox blue excluding non-viable cells. Beyond this particular receptor, the publication reports: The results were read as suggesting that the CMV-associated TCR signature is, for the most part, present in the CD4+ memory repertoire. Only CD4+CD45RO+ memory cells were sequenced, unlike the original study, which covered naive and memory CD4+ and CD8+ populations. Of roughly 170 previously reported CMV-associated TCRbeta sequences, about 62 appeared in the CD4+ memory repertoires, each in one to five individuals. On the Belgian cohort, the classifier based on the original framework reached a median bootstrapped AUC of roughly 0.94, with a 95% CI of 0.76-1.00. CMV serostatus prediction reached a median bootstrapped AUC of approximately 0.95 with the original framework and around 0.91 with a US-trained random forest.

The source is an adult in good health and CMV-seronegative. This chain joins TRBV6-5 to TRBJ2-7; TRBD2 matches 9 bases in the middle. The specimen sequenced was memory CD4+ T cells from blood. The CDR3 region reads CASSFSSLAGVQEQYF. The DNA sequence reads TGTGCCAGCAGTTTCAGCTCCTTAGCGGGAGTCCAAGAGCAGTACTTC.